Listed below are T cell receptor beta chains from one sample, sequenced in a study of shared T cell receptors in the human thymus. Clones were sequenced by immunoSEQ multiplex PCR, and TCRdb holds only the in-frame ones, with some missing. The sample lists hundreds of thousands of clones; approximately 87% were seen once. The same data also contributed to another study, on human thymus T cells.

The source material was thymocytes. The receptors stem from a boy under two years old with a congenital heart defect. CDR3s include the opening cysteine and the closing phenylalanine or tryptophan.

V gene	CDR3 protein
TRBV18	CASSPGRVNYGYTF
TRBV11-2	CASSLEDRGRGNTIYF
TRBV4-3	CASSQGPTTGELFF
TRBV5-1	CASSLTGGRSYEQYF
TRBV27	CASLDYTVENPFF
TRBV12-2	CASRWPLRPKYSNQPQHF
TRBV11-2	CASNRQGDYGYTF
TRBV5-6	CASSLDTSPNTGELFF
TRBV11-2	CASSLTSGRESYEQYF
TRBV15	CATSWGGLANSYEQYF
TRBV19	CASIEWSKEFLNTIYF
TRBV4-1	CASTRGAEVFF
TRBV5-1	CASSLGLGPDTQYF
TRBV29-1	CSVGDRGNTGELFF
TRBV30	CAWSEPRGGHTIYF
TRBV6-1	CASNPRFNQPQHF
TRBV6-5	CASSPGLERDTQYF
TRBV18	CASSHNSGRHPNEQFF
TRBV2	CASSDQGPPLHF
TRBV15	CATSRAVRQGNQPQHF
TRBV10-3	CATSRTGANTEAFF
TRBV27	CASSWGRSNQPQHF
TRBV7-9	CASSLSQDPYGYTF
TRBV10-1	CASISQTAQGKREQYF
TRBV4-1	CASSQVFPGLAGRGEQFF
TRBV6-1	CASSFRGAPPNIQYF
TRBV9	CASSPAGNTIYF
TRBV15	CATSRDPRGDTQYF
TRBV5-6	CASSLGRGMNNSPLHF
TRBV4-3	CASSQDSSGGAGDTQYF
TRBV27	CASSFRGQPQHF
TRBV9	CASSVEGRGYGYTF
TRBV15	CATSSRWTAPHPNTEAFF
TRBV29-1	CSGSTGRDEKLFF
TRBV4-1	CASSQDSPRQDFEAFF
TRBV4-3	CASSQRAGYEQYF
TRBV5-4	CASSYRTGYVYGYTF
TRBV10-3	CAISEGGASGRRSYEQYF
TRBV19	CASSAQTSRLTDTQYF
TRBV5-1	CASSLGRGSQETQYF
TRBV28	CASSLRTTSTDTQYF
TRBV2	CASSTGQGQNTEAFF
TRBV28	CASSLSPGQGAGTEAFF
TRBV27	CASSTDSRSYNEQFF
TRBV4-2	CASSQVDGGDQPQHF
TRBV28	CASSTGQGPAFF
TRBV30	CAWSFPDRMDQPQHF
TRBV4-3	CASSQETGFMNTEAFF
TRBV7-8	CASSTQGETYNEQFF
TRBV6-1	CASSRQGFNEKLFF
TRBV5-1	CASSSLRASDEQFF
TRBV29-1	CSVATVEGASGANVLTF
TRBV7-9	CASLRGANVLTF
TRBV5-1	CASSLTLMTSRSYEQYF